This T cell receptor (beta chain) was found in a study of T cells in Graves' hyperthyroidism and ophthalmopathy. The germline CDR1 and CDR2 sequences are SQVTM and ANQGSEA. Trimming cost V 4 bases and J 0 bases, with 15 bases left between them. CDR3 length: 15 amino acids. Amplification of TCR beta CDR3 regions was performed using RNA transcripts as template. An initial round of RT-PCR targeting the TCR CDR3 relied on the HTBI primer set. MiXCR, run by TCRdb on the multiplex PCR reads, gives a single entry per CDR3 protein. The sample has 350,000 to 500,000 distinct CDR3 sequences, roughly 13% seen once. General study points: Model output signaled ophthalmopathy a median approximately 6 months ahead of onset. Blood also showed most of the thyroid clonotypes that were expanded above 0.001.

Orbital computed tomography and thyroid ultrasound, together with serum TRAb and thyroxine and clinical symptoms, were used for diagnoses. Ten or more counts support this clonotype. Its target is unknown. Sequencing was done on a sample of blood. This TCR was sampled from a woman under 30 with Graves' hyperthyroidism. The chain recombines TRBV29-1 with TRBJ2-5; D might be TRBD2 (6 bases). CDR3 sequence: CSVVPLAWYQETQYF. CDR3 sequence (DNA): TGCAGCGTTGTTCCTCTAGCGTGGTACCAAGAGACCCAGTACTTC.